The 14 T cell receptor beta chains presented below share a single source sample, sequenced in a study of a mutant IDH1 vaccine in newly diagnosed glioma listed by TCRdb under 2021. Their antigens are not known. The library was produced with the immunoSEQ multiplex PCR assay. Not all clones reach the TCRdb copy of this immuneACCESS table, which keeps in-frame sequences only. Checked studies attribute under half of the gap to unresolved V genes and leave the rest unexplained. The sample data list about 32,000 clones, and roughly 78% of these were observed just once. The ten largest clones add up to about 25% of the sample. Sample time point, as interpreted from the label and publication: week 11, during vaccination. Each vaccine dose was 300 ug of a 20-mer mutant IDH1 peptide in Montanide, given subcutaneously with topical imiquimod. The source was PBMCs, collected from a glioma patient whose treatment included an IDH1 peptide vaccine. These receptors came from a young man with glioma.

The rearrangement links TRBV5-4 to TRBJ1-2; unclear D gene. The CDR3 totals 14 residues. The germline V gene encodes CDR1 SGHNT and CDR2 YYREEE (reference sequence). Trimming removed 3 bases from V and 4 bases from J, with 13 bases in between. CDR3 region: CASSSLDGSYGYTF. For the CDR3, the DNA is TGTGCCAGCAGCTCGCTTGACGGGAGCTATGGCTACACCTTC.

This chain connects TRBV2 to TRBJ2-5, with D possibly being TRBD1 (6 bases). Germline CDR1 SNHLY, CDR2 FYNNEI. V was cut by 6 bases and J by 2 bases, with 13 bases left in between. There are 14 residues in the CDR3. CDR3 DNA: TGTGCCAGCAGGGACAGAGCTACTCAAGAGACCCAGTACTTC. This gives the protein CASRDRATQETQYF.

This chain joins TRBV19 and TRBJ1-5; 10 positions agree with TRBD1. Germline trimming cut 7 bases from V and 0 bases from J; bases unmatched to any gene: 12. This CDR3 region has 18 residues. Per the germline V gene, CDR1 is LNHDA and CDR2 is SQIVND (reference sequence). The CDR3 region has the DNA TGTGCCAGTACTGCTTCCGGGACAGGGGCAATTAGCAATCAGCCCCAGCATTTT. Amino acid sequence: CASTASGTGAISNQPQHF.

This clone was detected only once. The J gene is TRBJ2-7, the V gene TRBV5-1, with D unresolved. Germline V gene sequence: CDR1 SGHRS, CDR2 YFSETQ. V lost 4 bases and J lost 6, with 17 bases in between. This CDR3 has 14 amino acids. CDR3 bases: TGCGCCAGCAGCCCCCAAACGGCAGACACCGAGCAGTACTTC. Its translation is CASSPQTADTEQYF.

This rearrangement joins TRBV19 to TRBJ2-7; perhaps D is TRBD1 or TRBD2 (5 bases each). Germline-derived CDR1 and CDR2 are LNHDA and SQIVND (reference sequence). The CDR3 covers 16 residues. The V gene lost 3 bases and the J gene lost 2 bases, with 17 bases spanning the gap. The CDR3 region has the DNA TGTGCCAGTAGTATCCGGGGCGGACTGGGGACCTACGAGCAGTACTTC. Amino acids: CASSIRGGLGTYEQYF.

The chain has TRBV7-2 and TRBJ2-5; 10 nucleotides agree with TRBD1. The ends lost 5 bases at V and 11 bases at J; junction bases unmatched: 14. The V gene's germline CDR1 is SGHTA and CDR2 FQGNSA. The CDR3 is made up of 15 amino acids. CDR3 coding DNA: TGTGCCAGCAGCACCGTCGGACAGGGGGGAGGTGGGCAGTACTTC. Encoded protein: CASSTVGQGGGGQYF.

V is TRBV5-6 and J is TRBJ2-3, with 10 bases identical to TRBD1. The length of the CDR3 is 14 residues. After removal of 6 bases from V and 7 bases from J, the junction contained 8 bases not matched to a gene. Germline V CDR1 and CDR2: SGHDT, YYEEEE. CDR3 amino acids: CASTTGTGVYTQYF. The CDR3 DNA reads TGTGCCAGCACTACCGGGACAGGGGTTTATACGCAGTATTTT.

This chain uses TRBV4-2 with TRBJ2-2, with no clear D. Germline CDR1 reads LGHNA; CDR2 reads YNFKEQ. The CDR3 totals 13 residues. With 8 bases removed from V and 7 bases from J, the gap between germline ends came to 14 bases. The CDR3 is CASGSGASGELFF. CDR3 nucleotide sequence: TGTGCCAGCGGCTCGGGCGCGAGCGGGGAGCTGTTTTTT.

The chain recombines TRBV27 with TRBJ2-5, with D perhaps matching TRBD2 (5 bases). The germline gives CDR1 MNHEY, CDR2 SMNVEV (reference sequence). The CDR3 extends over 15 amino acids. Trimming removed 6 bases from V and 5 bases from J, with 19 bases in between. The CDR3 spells CASRFSGSVGETQYF. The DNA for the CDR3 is TGTGCCAGCAGGTTTTCGGGGTCCGTCGGGGAGACCCAGTACTTC.

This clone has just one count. The CDR3 bases are TGTGCCAGCAGCGCAAAACAGGGCTATAATTCACCCCTCCACTTT. It yields the protein CASSAKQGYNSPLHF. The chain combines TRBV9 with TRBJ1-6, with a tentative D call TRBD1 (6 bases). The CDR3 loop spans 15 amino acids. CDR1 is SGDLS and CDR2 is YYNGEE in the germline V gene. V was pared by 3 bases and J by 3 bases, with 10 bases between. The complete variable domain, with remaining parts taken from reference TRBV9 and TRBJ1-6, reads DSGVTQTPKHLITATGQRVTLRCSPRSGDLSVYWYQQSLDQGLQFLIQYYNGEERAKGNILERFSAQQFPDLHSELNLSSLELGDSALYFCASSAKQGYNSPLHFGNGTRLTVT.

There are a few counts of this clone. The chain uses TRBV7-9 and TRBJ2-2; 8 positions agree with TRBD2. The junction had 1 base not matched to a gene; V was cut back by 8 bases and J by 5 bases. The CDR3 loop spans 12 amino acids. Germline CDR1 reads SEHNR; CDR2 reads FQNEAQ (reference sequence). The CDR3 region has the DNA TGTGCCAGCGTAGCGGGGACCGGGGAGCTGTTTTTT. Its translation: CASVAGTGELFF.

The CDR3 region has the DNA TGTGCCACCAGCACCAGGGGGCGGGAGGCCGGGGAGCTGTTTTTT. It encodes CATSTRGREAGELFF. This chain joins TRBV15 and TRBJ2-2, with D tentatively TRBD1 or TRBD2 (8 bases each). The CDR3 length is 15 residues. The germline CDR1 and CDR2 sequences are LNHNV and YYDKDF (reference sequence). With 4 bases removed from V and 6 bases from J, the gap between germline ends came to 15 bases. The complete variable domain, with remaining parts taken from reference TRBV15 and TRBJ2-2, reads DAMVIQNPRYQVTQFGKPVTLSCSQTLNHNVMYWYQQKSSQAPKLLFHYYDKDFNNEADTPDNFQSRRPNTSFCFLDIRSPGLGDTAMYLCATSTRGREAGELFFGEGSRLTVL.

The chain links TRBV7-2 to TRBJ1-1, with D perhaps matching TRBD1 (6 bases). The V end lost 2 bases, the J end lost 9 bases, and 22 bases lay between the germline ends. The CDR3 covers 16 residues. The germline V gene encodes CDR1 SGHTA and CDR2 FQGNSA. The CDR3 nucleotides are TGTGCCAGCAGCTTATCAACAGGGAAGGCTGTCCCCAAAGCTTTCTTT. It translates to CASSLSTGKAVPKAFF.

The DNA of the CDR3 is TGTGCCAGCAGCAATCTAGGGGACAGTCGTGGCTACGAGCAGTACTTC. Protein: CASSNLGDSRGYEQYF. The gene calls are TRBV5-6 and TRBJ2-7, with 7 bases lining up with TRBD1. The CDR3 sequence is 16 residues long. J gave up 3 bases and V 4 bases, and 13 bases lay outside the gene matches. Germline V CDR1 and CDR2: SGHDT, YYEEEE.